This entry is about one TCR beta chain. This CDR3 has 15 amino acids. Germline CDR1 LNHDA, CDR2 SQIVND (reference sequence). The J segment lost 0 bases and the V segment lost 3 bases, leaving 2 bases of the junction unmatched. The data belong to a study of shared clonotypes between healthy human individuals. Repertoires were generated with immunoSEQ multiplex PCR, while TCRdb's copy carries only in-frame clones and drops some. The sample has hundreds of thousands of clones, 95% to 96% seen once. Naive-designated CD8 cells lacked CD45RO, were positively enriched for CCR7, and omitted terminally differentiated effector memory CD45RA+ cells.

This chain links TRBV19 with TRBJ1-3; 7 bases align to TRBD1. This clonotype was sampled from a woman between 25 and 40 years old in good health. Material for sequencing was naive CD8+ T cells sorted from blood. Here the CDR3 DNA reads TGTGCCAGTAGTATCCGGGACAGCTCTGGAAACACCATATATTTT. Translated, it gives CASSIRDSSGNTIYF.